The sequence of this T cell receptor beta chain was determined in a study of cytomegalovirus exposure and HLA in healthy donors. Trimming cost V 2 bases and J 5 bases, with 9 bases left between them. This CDR3 contains 14 residues. Germline V gene sequence: CDR1 LNHDA, CDR2 SQIVND (reference sequence). Findings and limits, study-wide: Trimming of TCR beta V- and J-genes showed a link, identified in a later analysis, to a missense DCLRE1C variant. Data from an earlier analysis indicated that most TCR beta V segments were productive either about 87% or about 30% of the time.

13 Jbeta primers and 60 Vbeta primers were used for the PCR. Clones were read by immunoSEQ multiplex PCR, and TCRdb kept only the in-frame ones, dropping some. The top ten hold over 2.5% of the sample, which has about 55,000 clones, 77% seen once. This clone was recorded once. The target antigen is unknown. Sequenced: PBMCs. The chain has TRBV19 and TRBJ1-4, with D unclear. This sequence was found in a female donor in good health and CMV-seronegative. CDR3 DNA sequence: TGTGCCAGTAGTATACCCCAGGAAAATGAAAAACTGTTTTTT. As protein: CASSIPQENEKLFF.